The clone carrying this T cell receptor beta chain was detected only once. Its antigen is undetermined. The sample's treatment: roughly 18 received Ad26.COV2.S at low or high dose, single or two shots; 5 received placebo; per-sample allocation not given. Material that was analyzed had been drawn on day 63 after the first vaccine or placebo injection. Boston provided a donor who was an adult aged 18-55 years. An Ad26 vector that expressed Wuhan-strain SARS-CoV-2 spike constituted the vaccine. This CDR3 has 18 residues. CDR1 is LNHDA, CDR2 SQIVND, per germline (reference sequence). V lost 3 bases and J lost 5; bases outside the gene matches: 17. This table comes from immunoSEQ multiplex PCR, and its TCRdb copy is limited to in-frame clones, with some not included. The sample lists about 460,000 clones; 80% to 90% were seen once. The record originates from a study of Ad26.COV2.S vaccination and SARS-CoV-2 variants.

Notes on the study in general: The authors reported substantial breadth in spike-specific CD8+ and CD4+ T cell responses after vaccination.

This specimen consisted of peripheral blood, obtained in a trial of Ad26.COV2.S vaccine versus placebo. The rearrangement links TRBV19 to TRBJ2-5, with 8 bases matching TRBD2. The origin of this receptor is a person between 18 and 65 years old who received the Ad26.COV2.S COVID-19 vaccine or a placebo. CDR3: CASSIGLVPAGAQETQYF. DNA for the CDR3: TGTGCCAGTAGTATTGGTTTGGTCCCAGCGGGAGCTCAGGAGACCCAGTACTTC.